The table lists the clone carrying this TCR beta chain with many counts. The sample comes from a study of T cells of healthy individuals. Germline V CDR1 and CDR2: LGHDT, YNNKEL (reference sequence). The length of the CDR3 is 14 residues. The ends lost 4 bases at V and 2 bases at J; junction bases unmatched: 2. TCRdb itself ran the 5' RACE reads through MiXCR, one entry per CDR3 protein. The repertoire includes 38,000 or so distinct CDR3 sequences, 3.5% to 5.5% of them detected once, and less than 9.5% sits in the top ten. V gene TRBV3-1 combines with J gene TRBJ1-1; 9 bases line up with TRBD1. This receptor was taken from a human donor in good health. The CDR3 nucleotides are TGTGCCAGCAGCCGGGACAGGGAAAACACTGAAGCTTTCTTT. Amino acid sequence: CASSRDRENTEAFF.